The rows below give T cell receptor beta chains drawn from one sample of a study of graft-versus-host responses after intestinal transplantation. Profiling relied on immunoSEQ multiplex PCR, and the TCRdb table lists in-frame clones only, not all of them. The data hold about 5,200 clones, with over 60% observed a single time. Sequenced here: ileum tissue, sampled roughly 260 days after intestinal transplant. These receptors were obtained from a human patient who received an intestinal transplant, so some T cells may come from the graft donor. The conserved cysteine and the conserved F or W are not part of the CDR3 here.

v_call: TRBV15
cdr3_aa: ATSRAGGQGSEKLF

v_call: TRBV27
cdr3_aa: ASSVGSGWTYEQY

v_call: TRBV21-1
cdr3_aa: ASSKCPGQGTYEQY

v_call: TRBV19
cdr3_aa: ASSISTGVGPYEQY

v_call: TRBV10-2
cdr3_aa: ASSSGGAKNEQF

v_call: TRBV27
cdr3_aa: ASSSPDRVYEQY

v_call: TRBV7-6
cdr3_aa: ASSPTTGGGHGYT

v_call: TRBV7-9
cdr3_aa: ASSLGLALTDTQY

v_call: TRBV2
cdr3_aa: ASSGTGGPTDTQY

v_call: TRBV29-1
cdr3_aa: SATPLEAGGGNYGYT

v_call: TRBV28
cdr3_aa: ASRTGFVYEQY

v_call: TRBV28
cdr3_aa: ASSRQGYTEAF

v_call: TRBV7-6
cdr3_aa: ASSLGLRGGTDTQY

v_call: TRBV18
cdr3_aa: ASSPRDTTYEQY

v_call: TRBV10-2
cdr3_aa: ASSGVRLAGAIGTSTDTQY

v_call: TRBV6-1
cdr3_aa: ASSEETGGFQPQH

v_call: TRBV9
cdr3_aa: ASSGQGTEAF

v_call: TRBV6-4
cdr3_aa: ASSEAAGNTGELF

v_call: TRBV5-6
cdr3_aa: ASSWGDSGNTIY

v_call: TRBV5-4
cdr3_aa: ASRRDRGLDTQY

v_call: TRBV6-4
cdr3_aa: ASSEKGGEETQY

v_call: TRBV6-6
cdr3_aa: ASSYSITGGVGGYT

v_call: TRBV5-1
cdr3_aa: ASSFFLAGDSPLH

v_call: TRBV7-9
cdr3_aa: ASSPPHSGRYNEQF

v_call: TRBV18
cdr3_aa: ASSPASAFSYEQY

v_call: TRBV6-1
cdr3_aa: ASRQTENTEAF

v_call: TRBV5-1
cdr3_aa: ASSLTSGSNEQF

v_call: TRBV7-9
cdr3_aa: ASRPGQDGGFGYT

v_call: TRBV30
cdr3_aa: AWSVLGNQPQH

v_call: TRBV2
cdr3_aa: ASLRDNQETQY

v_call: TRBV7-3
cdr3_aa: ASSLGRGAGETQY

v_call: TRBV11-2
cdr3_aa: ASSFTPDYHRGAEAF

v_call: TRBV10-3
cdr3_aa: AISGGTGGAGETQY

v_call: TRBV29-1
cdr3_aa: SVVWQGAGELF

v_call: TRBV7-9
cdr3_aa: ASRQGKGQETQY

v_call: TRBV28
cdr3_aa: ASGTGGRGYT

v_call: TRBV5-6
cdr3_aa: ASSLAGWRLSYEQY

v_call: TRBV9
cdr3_aa: ASSAPRTTNTGELF

v_call: TRBV6-9
cdr3_aa: ASSGARPYGQSRANVLT

v_call: TRBV7-9
cdr3_aa: ASSSAGRVEAF

v_call: TRBV15
cdr3_aa: ATSRGTADQETQY

v_call: TRBV4-1
cdr3_aa: ASSQGHWWRKSYEQY

v_call: TRBV10-1
cdr3_aa: ASSDGAAGYNEQF

v_call: TRBV19
cdr3_aa: ASSYSGVYNEQF

v_call: TRBV5-6
cdr3_aa: ASSLGTAGSFNEQF

v_call: TRBV7-8
cdr3_aa: ASSLIGTGWYEQY

v_call: TRBV11-2
cdr3_aa: ASSRGTTRLAYNEQF

v_call: TRBV4-2
cdr3_aa: ASSQEGDAAGGSYEQY

v_call: TRBV4-2
cdr3_aa: ASSQVEGDSGANVLT

v_call: TRBV11-3
cdr3_aa: ASSLQGQNTEAF

v_call: TRBV27
cdr3_aa: ASRSGTGGDQPQH

v_call: TRBV27
cdr3_aa: ASSGPTGAYSPLH

v_call: TRBV4-3
cdr3_aa: ASSQKGGDGYT

v_call: TRBV27
cdr3_aa: ASSLGAAVADTQY